Below are 17 T cell receptor beta chains sequenced from a single sample in a study of cytomegalovirus exposure and HLA in healthy donors. The PCR had 60 Vbeta and 13 Jbeta primers. The assay was immunoSEQ multiplex PCR, and TCRdb's table has in-frame clones only and misses some. This sample has 100,000 to 150,000 clones, with about 85% found just once. Sample: PBMCs. These receptors all come from a boy between 10 and 17 years old in good health and CMV-seronegative.

The genes are TRBV30 and TRBJ1-2; D not certain. The germline CDR1 and CDR2 sequences are GTSNPN and SVGIG (reference sequence). Deletions cut 2 bases from V and 0 bases from J, with 7 bases between. CDR3 length: 13 residues. The CDR3 DNA sequence: TGTGCCTGGAGTCAGTTTACTAACTATGGCTACACCTTC. Residues: CAWSQFTNYGYTF.

In this sample, this clone turned up once. The rearrangement joins TRBV7-2 to TRBJ1-3; perhaps TRBD1 as D (6 bases). The V end lost 5 bases, the J end lost 0 bases, and 11 bases lay between the germline ends. Germline V gives CDR1 SGHTA, CDR2 FQGNSA. CDR3 length: 15 amino acids. The CDR3 DNA reads as TGTGCCAGCAGCCTAAGGACAGACTCTGGAAACACCATATATTTT. Encoded protein: CASSLRTDSGNTIYF.

This chain links TRBV5-8 with TRBJ2-1, with 11 positions matching TRBD2. The CDR3 runs 17 residues. J was trimmed by 3 bases and V by 0 bases; bases with no gene match: 5. Germline CDR1 SGHTS, CDR2 YDEGEE. Written as DNA, the CDR3 is TGTGCCAGCAGCTTGGCCGGGACTAGCGGCAGCTACAATGAGCAGTTCTTC. It translates to CASSLAGTSGSYNEQFF.

The J gene is TRBJ1-1, the V gene TRBV4-2; D gene uncertain. V was shortened by 0 bases and J by 8 bases, with 16 bases between the two germline ends. The CDR3 length is 15 residues. In germline, CDR1 is LGHNA, CDR2 YNFKEQ. CDR3 sequence: CASSQEAGIVAEAFF. CDR3 nucleotide sequence: TGTGCCAGCAGCCAAGAGGCGGGGATTGTCGCGGAAGCTTTCTTT.

Concerning this clone: The germline gene is not matched at one end of the junction; a read error may be the cause. The rearrangement joins TRBV29-1 to TRBJ1-2; no clear D. The length of the CDR3 is 14 residues. Looked up from germline, CDR1 is SQVTM and CDR2 is ANQGSEA. CDR3 sequence reads: CSVGGSGANYGYPF. As DNA, the CDR3 is TGCAGCGTTGGTGGTAGCGGAGCTAACTATGGCTACCCCTTC.

The J gene is TRBJ1-2, the V gene TRBV6-1; D is undetermined. The CDR3 runs to 15 residues. V lost 4 bases and J 0 bases, leaving 12 bases between the germline ends. The germline gives CDR1 MNHNS, CDR2 SASEGT. CDR3 DNA sequence: TGTGCCAGCAGTGTCCAGGAGGGAGCTAACTATGGCTACACCTTC. Its protein product is CASSVQEGANYGYTF.

This sequence joins TRBV5-4 and TRBJ2-2, with 9 bases lining up with TRBD2. CDR1 and CDR2 (germline): SGHNT, YYREEE (reference sequence). Trimming at V came to 0 bases and at J to 6 bases, leaving 9 bases not matched to a gene. The CDR3 consists of 17 residues. As DNA, the CDR3 is TGTGCCAGCAGCTTGGCCCAACTAGCGGGTCGGGCCGGGGAGCTGTTTTTT. It specifies CASSLAQLAGRAGELFF.

The gene calls are TRBV5-6 and TRBJ2-5, with unresolved D. CDR1 is SGHDT, CDR2 YYEEEE, per germline. V shed 0 bases and J shed 3 bases, with 9 bases lying between them. The CDR3 is made up of 14 amino acids. CDR3 amino acids: CASSLALGEETQYF. The CDR3 DNA follows: TGTGCCAGCAGCTTGGCCCTCGGAGAAGAGACCCAGTACTTC.

The CDR3 reads CATPSGTSGKRWFF. CDR3 nucleotides: TGTGCCACCCCAAGCGGGACTAGCGGGAAAAGATGGTTCTTC. The rearrangement joins TRBV7-8 to TRBJ2-1, with 13 positions matching TRBD2. Germline V gene sequence: CDR1 SGHVS, CDR2 FQNEAQ. This CDR3 comprises 14 residues. The V segment lost 10 bases and the J segment 15 bases; nucleotides outside the gene matches: 15.

The V gene is TRBV30, the J gene TRBJ2-2; 9 bases align to TRBD1. The V segment lost 5 bases and the J segment 5 bases; nucleotides outside the gene matches: 6. The CDR3 runs to 14 residues. Germline CDR1 reads GTSNPN; CDR2 reads SVGIG (reference sequence). CDR3 in DNA: TGTGCCTGGGGGACAGGGTGGAGGACCGGGGAGCTGTTTTTT. Its protein is CAWGTGWRTGELFF. Combining the CDR3 with reference TRBV30 and TRBJ2-2 gives the whole variable domain SQTIHQWPATLVQPVGSPLSLECTVEGTSNPNLYWYRQAAGRGLQLLFYSVGIGQISSEVPQNLSASRPQDRQFILSSKKLLLSDSGFYLCAWGTGWRTGELFFGEGSRLTVL.

This rearrangement joins TRBV5-4 to TRBJ2-7; D remains ambiguous. With 4 bases removed from V and 5 bases from J, the gap between germline ends came to 10 bases. Germline loops: CDR1 SGHNT, CDR2 YYREEE (reference sequence). The CDR3 length is 12 residues. For the CDR3, the DNA is TGTGCCAGCAGCCTCGTGGCCGACGAGCAGTACTTC. Its translation is CASSLVADEQYF.

This chain joins TRBV10-3 and TRBJ2-3; D might be TRBD1 (5 bases). The CDR3 has 15 amino acids. Germline V gene lookup returns CDR1 ENHRY and CDR2 SYGVKD. V lost 3 bases and J 3 bases, leaving 13 bases between the germline ends. DNA for the CDR3: TGTGCCATCAGTGAAAGTCAAAGGGGAACAGATACGCAGTATTTT. Protein: CAISESQRGTDTQYF.

The rearrangement links TRBV4-3 to TRBJ2-1; 10 bases line up with TRBD1. Germline V lookup: CDR1 LGHNA, CDR2 YSLEER. This CDR3 is built from 15 residues. Trimming removed 4 bases from V and 9 bases from J; junction bases left unmatched: 9. The CDR3: CASSPTSTGGSEQFF. In nucleotides, the CDR3 is TGCGCCAGCAGCCCGACCTCGACAGGGGGCAGTGAGCAGTTCTTC.

V and J are TRBV7-2 and TRBJ1-2, with TRBD1 matching over 8 bases. The V segment lost 5 bases and the J segment 2 bases; nucleotides outside the gene matches: 10. The CDR3 spans 16 residues. Germline CDR1 reads SGHTA; CDR2 reads FQGNSA. Here the CDR3 DNA reads TGTGCCAGCAGCCTCCAGCAGGGGGCTGCAAACTATGGCTACACCTTC. As protein: CASSLQQGAANYGYTF.

CDR3: CASRSPGRGTEAFF. The CDR3, as DNA: TGCGCCAGCAGGTCGCCTGGGAGGGGCACTGAAGCTTTCTTT. V gene TRBV5-1 combines with J gene TRBJ1-1; D is possibly TRBD1 (5 bases). Germline-derived CDR1 and CDR2 are SGHRS and YFSETQ. V was cut by 5 bases and J by 4 bases, with 15 bases left in between. The CDR3 runs to 14 residues.

The chain couples TRBV7-2 to TRBJ1-1; a possible D gene is TRBD1 (6 bases). The germline CDR1 and CDR2 sequences are SGHTA and FQGNSA. The germline V and J ends were trimmed by 6 bases and 3 bases, with 17 bases remaining between them. This CDR3 is 15 amino acids long. The CDR3: CASSYDSSGDTEAFF. The CDR3 DNA reads as TGTGCCAGCAGTTATGACTCCTCAGGGGACACTGAAGCTTTCTTT.

The rearrangement joins TRBV5-4 to TRBJ2-3; TRBD1 agrees at 7 bases. The length of the CDR3 is 15 residues. CDR1 is SGHNT, CDR2 YYREEE, per germline (reference sequence). With V trimmed by 3 bases and J by 2 bases, 6 bases remained unmatched. In nucleotides, the CDR3 is TGTGCCAGCAGCTCTTCGACAGGGCCCACAGATACGCAGTATTTT. Amino acids: CASSSSTGPTDTQYF. Full variable domain (rest looked up from reference TRBV5-4 and TRBJ2-3): ETGVTQSPTHLIKTRGQQVTLRCSSQSGHNTVSWYQQALGQGPQFIFQYYREEENGRGNFPPRFSGLQFPNYSSELNVNALELDDSALYLCASSSSTGPTDTQYFGPGTRLTVL.